This T cell receptor (beta chain) was retrieved from a study of T-cell memory formation after mild COVID-19. Study-level points and caveats: Contracting clones, day 15 to 85, had balanced CD4/CD8, and later expanders favored CD4+.

A word on this clonotype: No antigen is known for it.

TCRdb re-called the 5' RACE reads through MiXCR, storing one row per CDR3 protein. Here the sample spans roughly 260,000 distinct CDR3 sequences, about 15% being singletons. This CDR3 has 14 residues. CDR1 and CDR2 from the germline V gene are LGHNA and YSLEER. V was cut by 0 bases and J by 8 bases, with 13 bases left in between. What was sequenced was PBMCs or a T cell subset sorted from them (not recorded which). The chain recombines TRBV4-3 with TRBJ1-2; tentative D call: TRBD1 (5 bases). This TCR derives from a man aged 18 to 30 who had mild COVID-19 (a few samples of this study predate the infection). Cell type and time point are not known. CDR3 in DNA: TGCGCCAGCAGCCAAGAATGGGGGTGGAAGGGCTACACCTTC. It translates to CASSQEWGWKGYTF.